These 12 T cell receptor beta chains came from one sample sequenced in a study of OX40 agonist ivuxolimab in advanced cancers. Preparation of the library involved the immunoSEQ multiplex PCR assay. TCRdb holds this immuneACCESS table with in-frame rearrangements only. Some clones are missing; in checked studies, unresolved V genes explain under half, and the rest has no known cause. Present in this sample are about 66,000 clones, approximately 78% of which were seen just once. Jointly, the top ten make up about 5% of the sample. The starting material was CD4+ or CD8+ T cells sorted from blood, obtained in a trial of the OX40 agonist ivuxolimab. All receptors derive from an adult with an advanced solid tumor such as melanoma, head and neck, liver or kidney cancer.

This clone came up a few times. This chain links TRBV18 with TRBJ1-2, with 7 bases lining up with TRBD1. J was trimmed by 1 base and V by 5 bases; bases with no gene match: 7. The germline gives CDR1 KGHSH, CDR2 LQKENI. CDR3 length: 15 residues. CDR3 sequence reads: CASSTTGADNYGYTF. CDR3 bases: TGTGCCAGCTCAACCACAGGGGCCGATAACTATGGCTACACCTTC.

This clone showed up just a few times. The rearrangement uses TRBV7-9 and TRBJ1-2, with TRBD1 matching over 11 bases. Germline V gene data show CDR1 as SEHNR and CDR2 as FQNEAQ (reference sequence). The CDR3 runs 15 residues. Trimming cost V 3 bases and J 6 bases; bases outside gene matches: 6. The CDR3 DNA is TGTGCCAGCAGCTTGGGGACAGGGGGAATTGATGGCTACACCTTC. Translation: CASSLGTGGIDGYTF.

This chain joins TRBV6-5 and TRBJ2-1, with TRBD2 matching 13 bases. This CDR3 contains 15 residues. Germline CDR1 and CDR2: MNHEY and SVGAGI. V shed 6 bases and J 10 bases; nucleotides not matched to a gene: 9. The CDR3 nucleotides are TGTGCCAGCAGCCCCGGACTAGCGGGAGTGAGAGAGCAGTTCTTC. It encodes CASSPGLAGVREQFF.

The chain couples TRBV4-1 to TRBJ1-2, with D maybe TRBD1 (6 bases). CDR3 length: 14 amino acids. V was pared by 2 bases and J by 7 bases, with 14 bases between. CDR1 and CDR2 from the germline V gene are MGHRA and YSYEKL. The CDR3 protein is CASSQQQGAGGYTF. CDR3 nucleotide sequence: TGCGCCAGCAGCCAACAACAGGGTGCCGGTGGCTACACCTTC.

The rearrangement links TRBV5-1 to TRBJ1-3, with a possible D match to TRBD1 (5 bases). Per the germline V gene, CDR1 is SGHRS and CDR2 is YFSETQ. Trimming removed 0 bases from V and 0 bases from J, with 13 bases in between. The CDR3 runs to 17 residues. The CDR3 sequence: CASSLASTGDSGNTIYF. CDR3 DNA: TGCGCCAGCAGCTTGGCATCCACAGGTGACTCTGGAAACACCATATATTTT. Full variable domain (rest looked up from reference TRBV5-1 and TRBJ1-3): KAGVTQTPRYLIKTRGQQVTLSCSPISGHRSVSWYQQTPGQGLQFLFEYFSETQRNKGNFPGRFSGRQFSNSRSEMNVSTLELGDSALYLCASSLASTGDSGNTIYFGEGSWLTVV.

The chain joins TRBV4-2 to TRBJ2-7; maybe TRBD2 (5 bases). The CDR3 consists of 15 residues. The V end was cut by 0 bases, the J end by 5 bases, with 14 bases between. CDR1 is LGHNA and CDR2 is YNFKEQ in the germline V gene. Here the CDR3 reads CASSQDFASFDEQYF. CDR3 nucleotides: TGTGCCAGCAGCCAAGATTTTGCTAGCTTCGACGAGCAGTACTTC.

This clone was observed once. This sequence joins TRBV19 and TRBJ2-3; perhaps TRBD1 as D (5 bases). Trimming stripped 9 bases from V and 4 bases from J, with 26 bases between. CDR3 length: 17 residues. Germline values: CDR1 LNHDA, CDR2 SQIVND (reference sequence). For the CDR3, the DNA is TGTGCCAGCCTTGACGGTGGGGCCCCCTCCGGCCCAGATACGCAGTATTTT. This sequence encodes CASLDGGAPSGPDTQYF.

The chain uses TRBV6-1 and TRBJ1-2; 8 nucleotides align to TRBD1. J lost 4 bases, V lost 6 bases, and 4 bases had no gene match. CDR3 length equals 13 residues. Per germline, CDR1 MNHNS and CDR2 SASEGT. The CDR3 loop is CASSSGGAYGYTF. Written as DNA, the CDR3 is TGTGCCAGCAGCTCAGGGGGCGCCTATGGCTACACCTTC.

The chain joins TRBV6-1 to TRBJ1-1; TRBD1 might be the D (5 bases). Germline V CDR1 and CDR2: MNHNS, SASEGT. There are 15 residues in the CDR3. The V and J ends lost 9 bases and 1 base respectively, with 18 bases between them. The CDR3 region has the DNA TGTGCCAGTAACGTTGGACACTTGAGGAACACTGAAGCTTTCTTT. It specifies CASNVGHLRNTEAFF.

This sequence joins TRBV4-3 and TRBJ2-5, with 8 positions matching TRBD2. With 4 bases clipped from V and 4 bases from J, the junction kept 8 bases outside the gene matches. The CDR3 contains 15 residues. From germline, CDR1 is LGHNA and CDR2 YSLEER. The CDR3 reads CASSPGGAGGETQYF. The CDR3 DNA sequence: TGCGCCAGCAGCCCTGGTGGGGCGGGAGGAGAGACCCAGTACTTC.

V is TRBV5-4 and J is TRBJ1-2; D gene unclear. This CDR3 has 13 amino acids. CDR1 is SGHNT and CDR2 is YYREEE in the germline V gene (reference sequence). V was pared by 5 bases and J by 0 bases, with 8 bases between. CDR3 in amino acids: CASRSSSNYGYTF. DNA for the CDR3: TGTGCCAGCAGGTCAAGTTCTAACTATGGCTACACCTTC.

The gene calls are TRBV19 and TRBJ2-1, with unresolved D. This CDR3 comprises 14 residues. V was trimmed by 2 bases and J by 2 bases, leaving 7 bases between them. The germline V gene encodes CDR1 LNHDA and CDR2 SQIVND (reference sequence). The CDR3, as DNA: TGTGCCAGTAGTATAAGTGGAACCTACAATGAGCAGTTCTTC. As protein: CASSISGTYNEQFF.